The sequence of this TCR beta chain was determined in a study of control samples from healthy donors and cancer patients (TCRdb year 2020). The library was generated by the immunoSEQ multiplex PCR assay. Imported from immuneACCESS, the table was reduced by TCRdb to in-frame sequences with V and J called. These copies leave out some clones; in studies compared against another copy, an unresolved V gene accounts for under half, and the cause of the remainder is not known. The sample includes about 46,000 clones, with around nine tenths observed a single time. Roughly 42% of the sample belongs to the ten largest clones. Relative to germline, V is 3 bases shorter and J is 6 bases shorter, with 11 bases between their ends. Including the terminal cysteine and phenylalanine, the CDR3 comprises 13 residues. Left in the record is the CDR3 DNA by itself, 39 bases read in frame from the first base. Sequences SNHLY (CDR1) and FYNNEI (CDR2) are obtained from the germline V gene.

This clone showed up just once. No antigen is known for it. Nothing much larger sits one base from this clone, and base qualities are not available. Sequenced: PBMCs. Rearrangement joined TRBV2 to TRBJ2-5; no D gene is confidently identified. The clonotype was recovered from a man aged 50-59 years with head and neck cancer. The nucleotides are TGTGCCAGCAGTGAGGAGACTGGGAAGACCCAGTACTTC. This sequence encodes CASSEETGKTQYF.